A single sample is the source of the 30 T cell receptor beta chains below, sequenced in a study of cytomegalovirus exposure and HLA in healthy donors. Data came from immunoSEQ multiplex PCR; TCRdb stores just in-frame clones and leaves some out. The sample contains about 250,000 clones, approximately 84% of which appear only once. Sequences were obtained from PBMCs. The receptors were sampled from a man younger than 35 in good health and CMV-seropositive.

V and J are TRBV4-1 and TRBJ1-4; D perhaps matches TRBD1 (5 bases). This CDR3 region has 16 residues. The V gene lost 4 bases and the J gene lost 3 bases, with 15 bases spanning the gap. Germline-derived CDR1 and CDR2 are MGHRA and YSYEKL. This CDR3 is CASSPFQRGANEKLFF. Here the CDR3 DNA reads TGCGCCAGCAGCCCTTTCCAACGAGGGGCTAATGAAAAACTGTTTTTT.

This clone was seen a single time. The gene calls are TRBV27 and TRBJ2-2; 9 positions agree with TRBD1. Losses at the gene ends were 8 bases for V and 5 bases for J; bases not matched to a gene: 12. This CDR3 has 16 amino acids. In germline, CDR1 is MNHEY, CDR2 SMNVEV (reference sequence). CDR3 in amino acids: CASLQRGQGETGELFF. The CDR3 DNA is TGTGCCAGCCTTCAAAGGGGACAGGGTGAGACCGGGGAGCTGTTTTTT.

V usage is TRBV5-1 and J usage is TRBJ2-1; 7 nucleotides line up with TRBD1. CDR1 is SGHRS, CDR2 YFSETQ, per germline. This CDR3 has 13 residues. V was pared by 4 bases and J by 6 bases, with 4 bases of the junction left unmatched. The CDR3 here is CASSPQGLNEQFF. For the CDR3, the DNA is TGCGCCAGCAGCCCACAGGGGCTCAATGAGCAGTTCTTC.

The V call is TRBV9, the J call TRBJ2-5; 13 nucleotides match TRBD2. Germline loops: CDR1 SGDLS, CDR2 YYNGEE. The CDR3 consists of 16 residues. V shed 4 bases, J shed 1 base, and the junction held 4 bases outside the gene matches. The CDR3 spells CASSPGLAGSQETQYF. The CDR3 DNA sequence: TGTGCCAGCAGCCCGGGACTAGCGGGGTCCCAAGAGACCCAGTACTTC.

The rearrangement uses TRBV7-6 and TRBJ2-7; TRBD1 agrees at 10 bases. Per the germline V gene, CDR1 is SGHVS and CDR2 is FNYEAQ. With 4 bases clipped from V and 5 bases from J, the junction kept 8 bases outside the gene matches. The CDR3 covers 15 residues. CDR3 sequence reads: CASSSSGTGVNEQYF. The CDR3 nucleotides are TGTGCCAGCAGCTCCTCCGGGACAGGGGTAAACGAGCAGTACTTC.

The chain couples TRBV5-4 to TRBJ2-7; TRBD1 matches at 8 bases. Germline CDR1 and CDR2: SGHNT and YYREEE (reference sequence). With V trimmed by 1 base and J by 4 bases, 10 bases remained unmatched. The CDR3 runs to 16 residues. CDR3 nucleotides: TGTGCCAGCAGCTTGTTAGGACAGGGTAATACATACGAGCAGTACTTC. Protein sequence: CASSLLGQGNTYEQYF.

This rearrangement joins TRBV6-5 to TRBJ1-1; D remains unclear. The germline CDR1 and CDR2 sequences are MNHEY and SVGAGI. The CDR3 has 14 residues. V was trimmed by 5 bases and J by 5 bases, leaving 15 bases between them. CDR3 bases: TGTGCCAGCAGTCTCGCCCATCGGGGTACTGAAGCTTTCTTT. Translated, it gives CASSLAHRGTEAFF.

This sequence joins TRBV4-1 and TRBJ1-1; TRBD1 is a possible D gene (5 bases). Germline V lookup: CDR1 MGHRA, CDR2 YSYEKL. This CDR3 is 15 amino acids long. V was shortened by 1 base and J by 1 base, with 10 bases between the two germline ends. The CDR3 region is CASSQVPGPNTEAFF. Written as DNA, the CDR3 is TGCGCCAGCAGCCAAGTACCGGGGCCGAACACTGAAGCTTTCTTT.

The rearrangement uses TRBV5-1 and TRBJ1-4; D is possibly TRBD1 (5 bases). Germline CDR1 SGHRS, CDR2 YFSETQ. The CDR3 is 17 residues long. V lost 0 bases and J lost 2, with 14 bases in between. The CDR3 reads CASSLALGGATNEKLFF. The CDR3 DNA reads as TGCGCCAGCAGCTTGGCCCTCGGAGGGGCGACTAATGAAAAACTGTTTTTT.

The gene calls are TRBV28 and TRBJ2-1, with D possibly matching TRBD2 (5 bases). The CDR3 totals 14 residues. The germline V and J ends were trimmed by 6 bases and 1 base, with 10 bases remaining between them. CDR1 is MDHEN and CDR2 is SYDVKM in the germline V gene. DNA for the CDR3: TGTGCCAGCAGCTCGAGGGTTTCCTACAATGAGCAGTTCTTC. As protein: CASSSRVSYNEQFF.

The chain recombines TRBV7-9 with TRBJ2-5; TRBD2 is a possible D gene (6 bases). Per the germline V gene, CDR1 is SEHNR and CDR2 is FQNEAQ (reference sequence). CDR3 length: 14 residues. V shed 6 bases and J shed 5 bases, with 16 bases lying between them. CDR3 in amino acids: CASSPSGRLETQYF. CDR3 nucleotide sequence: TGTGCCAGCAGTCCGTCCGGGAGATTGGAGACCCAGTACTTC. Using reference TRBV7-9 and TRBJ2-5 for the parts outside the CDR3, the full variable domain is DTGVSQNPRHKITKRGQNVTFRCDPISEHNRLYWYRQTLGQGPEFLTYFQNEAQLEKSRLLSDRFSAERPKGSFSTLEIQRTEQGDSAMYLCASSPSGRLETQYFGPGTRLLVL.

V gene TRBV5-1 combines with J gene TRBJ2-5; 10 bases are shared with TRBD1. CDR1 and CDR2 from the germline V gene are SGHRS and YFSETQ. This CDR3 has 14 residues. V dropped 0 bases and J dropped 6; count of bases not matched to a gene: 2. DNA for the CDR3: TGCGCCAGCAGCTTGGAGACAGGGGGCAAGACCCAGTACTTC. As protein: CASSLETGGKTQYF.

Here the CDR3 DNA reads TGTGCCACCAGCATACCTGGGGCAAAGCCCCAGCATTTT. Encoded protein: CATSIPGAKPQHF. This rearrangement joins TRBV15 to TRBJ1-5; TRBD1 is a possible D gene (5 bases). CDR3 length: 13 amino acids. Trimming cost V 4 bases and J 8 bases, with 12 bases left between them. CDR1 is LNHNV, CDR2 YYDKDF, per germline (reference sequence).

V and J are TRBV4-2 and TRBJ2-3; D not certain. V was shortened by 4 bases and J by 0 bases, with 8 bases between the two germline ends. The V gene's germline CDR1 is LGHNA and CDR2 YNFKEQ. This CDR3 region has 14 residues. The CDR3 is CASSRGSSTDTQYF. Here the CDR3 DNA reads TGTGCCAGCAGCCGCGGCTCTAGCACAGATACGCAGTATTTT.

The chain is built from TRBV19 and TRBJ1-5; TRBD1 is a possible D gene (5 bases). V lost 7 bases, J lost 0 bases, and 16 bases lay in between. The CDR3 consists of 16 residues. CDR1 and CDR2 from the germline V gene are LNHDA and SQIVND (reference sequence). DNA of the CDR3: TGTGCCAGTACCGATTCAGGGAGACATAGCAATCAGCCCCAGCATTTT. Residues: CASTDSGRHSNQPQHF.

This chain uses TRBV7-7 with TRBJ2-1; 9 positions match TRBD2. From germline, CDR1 is SSHAT and CDR2 FNYEAQ (reference sequence). The length of the CDR3 is 14 residues. Trimming at V came to 5 bases and at J to 9 bases, leaving 8 bases not matched to a gene. The CDR3 is CASSPGSGGGEQFF. CDR3 coding DNA: TGTGCCAGCAGCCCCGGTAGCGGGGGTGGTGAGCAGTTCTTC.

The chain couples TRBV11-2 to TRBJ1-2, with 10 bases fitting TRBD1. Germline V gene sequence: CDR1 SGHAT, CDR2 FQNNGV. The CDR3 has 14 residues. Germline trimming cut 5 bases from V and 8 bases from J; bases unmatched to any gene: 8. CDR3 in amino acids: CASSPTTGGYGYTF. CDR3 sequence (DNA): TGTGCCAGCAGCCCAACGACAGGGGGCTACGGCTACACCTTC.

J is TRBJ1-5 and V is TRBV27; D is ambiguous. V lost 6 bases and J lost 0, with 9 bases in between. The germline V gene has CDR1 MNHEY and CDR2 SMNVEV (reference sequence). The CDR3 spans 14 residues. For the CDR3, the DNA is TGTGCCAGCAGCTCCGGTCGTAGCAATCAGCCCCAGCATTTT. It translates to CASSSGRSNQPQHF.

V gene TRBV4-2 combines with J gene TRBJ1-1; D is possibly TRBD1 (6 bases). Germline CDR1 and CDR2: LGHNA and YNFKEQ. This CDR3 is built from 15 residues. V lost 1 base to trimming and J lost 2 bases, with 11 bases between them. As DNA, the CDR3 is TGTGCCAGCAGCCAAGTCCGGACAGTAAACACTGAAGCTTTCTTT. It yields the protein CASSQVRTVNTEAFF.

This sequence joins TRBV5-1 and TRBJ2-7; the D gene is possibly TRBD1 (6 bases). V shed 0 bases and J shed 4 bases, with 11 bases lying between them. From germline, CDR1 is SGHRS and CDR2 YFSETQ. The CDR3 contains 14 residues. The CDR3 here is CASSLESGVYEQYF. The CDR3 nucleotides read TGCGCCAGCAGCTTGGAGTCAGGGGTGTACGAGCAGTACTTC.

This chain uses TRBV7-9 with TRBJ2-3; D is ambiguous. The CDR3 extends over 15 amino acids. The V end lost 1 base, the J end lost 5 bases, and 13 bases lay between the germline ends. Germline V CDR1 and CDR2: SEHNR, FQNEAQ (reference sequence). In DNA form, the CDR3 reads TGTGCCAGCAGCTTAGGGGCCAGTCCGGAAGATACGCAGTATTTT. As protein: CASSLGASPEDTQYF.

The gene calls are TRBV28 and TRBJ2-1, with D unresolved. Germline-derived CDR1 and CDR2 are MDHEN and SYDVKM. The CDR3 contains 12 residues. Trimming took off 2 bases at V and 9 bases at J, with 8 bases between the two ends. The CDR3 region is CASSLPPGEQFF. CDR3 in DNA: TGTGCCAGCAGTTTACCCCCCGGTGAGCAGTTCTTC.

The chain carries TRBV27 and TRBJ1-5; D is ambiguous. CDR3 length equals 16 residues. CDR1 and CDR2 from the germline V gene are MNHEY and SMNVEV (reference sequence). With 0 bases removed from V and 2 bases from J, the gap between germline ends came to 11 bases. The CDR3 bases are TGTGCCAGCAGTTTATCTGGGCTCCCGGGCAATCAGCCCCAGCATTTT. It translates to CASSLSGLPGNQPQHF.

The chain carries TRBV28 and TRBJ1-2, with D possibly being TRBD1 (5 bases). The CDR3 spans 15 residues. Germline CDR1 MDHEN, CDR2 SYDVKM. The germline V and J ends were trimmed by 3 bases and 3 bases, with 14 bases remaining between them. The CDR3 region is CASSLPRDGYYGYTF. In DNA, the CDR3 is TGTGCCAGCAGTTTGCCCCGGGACGGATACTATGGCTACACCTTC.

The rearrangement joins TRBV2 to TRBJ1-4; D may be TRBD1 (5 bases). Trimming removed 6 bases from V and 8 bases from J, with 10 bases in between. Germline V CDR1 and CDR2: SNHLY, FYNNEI. The CDR3 length is 12 residues. This CDR3 reads CASRAGLEKLFF. CDR3 coding DNA: TGTGCCAGCAGAGCAGGGTTAGAAAAACTGTTTTTT.

V is TRBV2 and J is TRBJ2-7, with 8 bases aligning to TRBD1. With 2 bases clipped from V and 3 bases from J, the junction kept 3 bases outside the gene matches. The CDR3 runs to 14 residues. The germline V gene encodes CDR1 SNHLY and CDR2 FYNNEI. In nucleotides, the CDR3 is TGTGCCAGCAGTGAACAGGGGGCAATCTACGAGCAGTACTTC. It yields the protein CASSEQGAIYEQYF.

The chain carries TRBV19 and TRBJ1-1; 8 nucleotides line up with TRBD1. Germline V lookup: CDR1 LNHDA, CDR2 SQIVND (reference sequence). V was clipped by 6 bases and J by 3 bases; unmatched bases: 9. The CDR3 extends over 15 amino acids. CDR3 amino acids: CASSDRGRSDTEAFF. The CDR3 DNA follows: TGTGCCAGTAGCGACAGGGGTAGGTCGGACACTGAAGCTTTCTTT.

The genes are TRBV27 and TRBJ2-3; TRBD2 aligns across 13 bases. From germline, CDR1 is MNHEY and CDR2 SMNVEV (reference sequence). The ends lost 4 bases at V and 0 bases at J; junction bases unmatched: 7. CDR3 length: 18 amino acids. This CDR3 is CASSSGLAGPASTDTQYF. For the CDR3, the DNA is TGTGCCAGCAGTTCGGGACTAGCGGGGCCCGCTAGCACAGATACGCAGTATTTT.

The chain recombines TRBV2 with TRBJ2-7; D gene ambiguous. Germline V gene data show CDR1 as SNHLY and CDR2 as FYNNEI. The V end lost 7 bases, the J end lost 3 bases, and 16 bases lay between the germline ends. The CDR3 is 14 amino acids. The DNA for the CDR3 is TGTGCCAGCATGCCGACACAAGGAGACTACGAGCAGTACTTC. Its translation is CASMPTQGDYEQYF.

The chain is built from TRBV4-2 and TRBJ2-1; 13 nucleotides match TRBD2. The CDR3 is 16 amino acids. After removal of 0 bases from V and 9 bases from J, the junction contained 5 bases not matched to a gene. The germline V gene encodes CDR1 LGHNA and CDR2 YNFKEQ. CDR3 protein: CASSQELAGGMSEQFF. In DNA form, the CDR3 reads TGTGCCAGCAGCCAAGAACTAGCGGGAGGGATGAGTGAGCAGTTCTTC.